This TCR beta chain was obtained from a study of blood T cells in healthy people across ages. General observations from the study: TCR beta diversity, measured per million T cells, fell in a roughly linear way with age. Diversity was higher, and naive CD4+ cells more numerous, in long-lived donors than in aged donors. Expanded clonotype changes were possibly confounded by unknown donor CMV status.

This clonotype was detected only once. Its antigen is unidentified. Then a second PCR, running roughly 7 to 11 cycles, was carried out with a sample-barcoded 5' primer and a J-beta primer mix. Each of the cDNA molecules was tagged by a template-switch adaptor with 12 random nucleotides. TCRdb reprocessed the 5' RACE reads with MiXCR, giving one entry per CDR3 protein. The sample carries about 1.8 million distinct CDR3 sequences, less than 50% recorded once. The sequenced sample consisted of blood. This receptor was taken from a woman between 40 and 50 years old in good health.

For the CDR3, the DNA is TGTGCCACCAGTAAGTCCGGACAGGGAATTAATGAGCAGTTCTTC. Its translation: CATSKSGQGINEQFF. The J gene is TRBJ2-1, the V gene TRBV24-1; TRBD1 matches 8 bases. The CDR3 is made up of 15 amino acids. Germline CDR1 reads KGHDR; CDR2 reads SFDVKD. V lost 6 bases, J lost 7 bases, and 10 bases stayed unmatched.